The 24 T cell receptor beta chains presented below share a single source sample, sequenced in a study of blood T cell repertoires in COVID-19. Produced via immunoSEQ multiplex PCR; TCRdb's table is partial and in-frame only. The sample has roughly 100,000 clones, 89% seen once. Sequencing was carried out using peripheral blood. The receptors here all came from a woman in her seventies with acute or convalescent COVID-19.

This chain links TRBV2 with TRBJ2-5; D perhaps matches TRBD2 (5 bases). The ends were cut back, 4 bases at V and 5 bases at J, with 11 bases in the middle. The V gene's germline CDR1 is SNHLY and CDR2 FYNNEI. This CDR3 region has 13 residues. The CDR3, as DNA: TGTGCCAGCAGTGGCCGGGGTATCGAGACCCAGTACTTC. Protein product: CASSGRGIETQYF.

The genes are TRBV28 and TRBJ2-5; 7 bases map to TRBD2. This CDR3 region has 15 residues. Trimming at V came to 3 bases and at J to 4 bases, leaving 8 bases not matched to a gene. Germline CDR1 is MDHEN and CDR2 is SYDVKM. The CDR3 bases are TGTGCCAGCAGTTTGGCCAGCGGGAACCTAGAGACCCAGTACTTC. Protein: CASSLASGNLETQYF.

The chain couples TRBV2 to TRBJ2-2, with 10 bases lining up with TRBD1. This CDR3 is built from 14 residues. The V and J ends lost 7 bases and 7 bases, in that order; junction bases with no gene match: 6. Germline V CDR1 and CDR2: SNHLY, FYNNEI. In DNA form, the CDR3 reads TGTGCCAGCAAGGCGGGACAGGGGAACGGGGAGCTGTTTTTT. Its translation: CASKAGQGNGELFF.

The gene calls are TRBV4-1 and TRBJ2-7, with TRBD2 matching over 10 bases. CDR1 and CDR2 from the germline V gene are MGHRA and YSYEKL. There are 17 residues in the CDR3. The V and J ends lost 0 bases and 0 bases, in that order; junction bases with no gene match: 5. CDR3 sequence: CASSQEAGLAVSYEQYF. In DNA, the CDR3 is TGCGCCAGCAGCCAAGAAGCAGGACTAGCGGTCTCCTACGAGCAGTACTTC.

Only one count was recorded for this clone. V and J are TRBV19 and TRBJ2-2; the match to TRBD2 covers 9 bases. CDR1 LNHDA and CDR2 SQIVND come from the germline V gene (reference sequence). CDR3 length: 18 residues. Unmatched junction bases numbered 9, after V lost 1 base and J lost 3 bases. DNA of the CDR3: TGTGCCAGTAGTATAGGTCCAAGCGGGGGGCACGACACCGGGGAGCTGTTTTTT. This sequence encodes CASSIGPSGGHDTGELFF.

This chain joins TRBV11-2 and TRBJ2-3; the match to TRBD2 covers 8 bases. The CDR3 length is 15 residues. V shed 1 base, J shed 7 bases, and the junction held 7 bases outside the gene matches. Germline V gene sequence: CDR1 SGHAT, CDR2 FQNNGV. The CDR3 nucleotides read TGTGCCAGCAGCTTAGTTGCAGCGGGAGTAAATACGCAGTATTTT. Translation: CASSLVAAGVNTQYF.

The V gene is TRBV19, the J gene TRBJ2-5; 7 bases are shared with TRBD1. Looked up from germline, CDR1 is LNHDA and CDR2 is SQIVND (reference sequence). The CDR3 length is 15 residues. Trimming took 6 bases from V and 2 from J; bases not matched to a gene: 9. The DNA for the CDR3 is TGTGCCAGTAGGCGGAACCCGGGACAGCAAGAGACCCAGTACTTC. It specifies CASRRNPGQQETQYF.

The CDR3 DNA reads as TGTGCCAGCAGTCGGCGGGGAGGGGACTATGGCTACACCTTC. Translating it yields CASSRRGGDYGYTF. The rearrangement joins TRBV3-1 (or the pseudogene TRBV3-2) to TRBJ1-2; TRBD1 might be the D (5 bases). The CDR3 spans 14 residues. Looked up from germline, CDR1 is LGHDT and CDR2 is YNNKEL (reference sequence). V was shortened by 6 bases and J by 3 bases, with 14 bases between the two germline ends.

The chain has TRBV12-5 and TRBJ1-1; D is possibly TRBD1 (5 bases). The length of the CDR3 is 17 residues. V dropped 0 bases and J dropped 3 bases, with 17 bases sitting between them. Germline lookup yields CDR1 LGHNT and CDR2 FRNRAP. CDR3 bases: TGTGCTAGTGGTTTGGTACGCGCGGGGGTAGAGTACACTGAAGCTTTCTTT. Translated: CASGLVRAGVEYTEAFF.

This clone was recorded a few times. The J gene is TRBJ2-7, the V gene TRBV30, with 9 bases that match TRBD2. Germline V gene data show CDR1 as GTSNPN and CDR2 as SVGIG (reference sequence). Trimming took 2 bases from V and 4 from J; bases not matched to a gene: 9. CDR3 length: 15 residues. CDR3 sequence: CAWSIAAGGRYEQYF. The CDR3 coding sequence is TGTGCCTGGAGTATCGCAGCGGGAGGAAGATACGAGCAGTACTTC.

The CDR3 DNA reads TGTGCCAGCAGCCAAGCTAGTACCTATAATTCACCCCTCCACTTT. Its translation is CASSQASTYNSPLHF. The chain recombines TRBV3-1 (or the pseudogene TRBV3-2) with TRBJ1-6, with unresolved D. CDR1 and CDR2 from the germline V gene are LGHDT and YNNKEL (reference sequence). CDR3 length: 15 amino acids. Between the trimmed V and J ends, which lost 1 base and 2 bases, there was a span of 6 bases.

The CDR3 nucleotides are TGTGCCAGCAACTATCCGGGACTAGCGGTCAATGAGCAGTTCTTC. This codes for CASNYPGLAVNEQFF. The chain couples TRBV6-6 to TRBJ2-1; 11 positions agree with TRBD2. The CDR3 sequence is 15 residues long. The V and J ends lost 7 bases and 6 bases, in that order; junction bases with no gene match: 8. CDR1 and CDR2 from the germline V gene are MNHNY and SVGAGI (reference sequence).

The V call is TRBV2, the J call TRBJ2-5, with a tentative D call TRBD2 (6 bases). The ends were cut back, 7 bases at V and 4 bases at J, with 13 bases in the middle. The CDR3 extends over 13 amino acids. Germline V lookup: CDR1 SNHLY, CDR2 FYNNEI. The CDR3, as DNA: TGTGCCAGCATTGGAGGGAGTAGAGAGACCCAGTACTTC. Translating it yields CASIGGSRETQYF.

This chain joins TRBV2 and TRBJ1-2, with a weak D call TRBD1 (6 bases). Germline CDR1 SNHLY, CDR2 FYNNEI. This CDR3 is built from 13 residues. V was cut by 5 bases and J by 2 bases, with 9 bases left in between. Written as DNA, the CDR3 is TGTGCCAGCAGTCCCCAGGGGAACTATGGCTACACCTTC. Its translation is CASSPQGNYGYTF.

The chain employs TRBV3-1 (or the pseudogene TRBV3-2) and TRBJ1-1; tentatively, D is TRBD1 (5 bases). The CDR3 sequence is 13 residues long. Germline assignment: CDR1 LGHDT and CDR2 YNNKEL (reference sequence). Trimming took off 1 base at V and 5 bases at J, with 8 bases between the two ends. The CDR3 here is CASSQGGGTEAFF. CDR3 nucleotide sequence: TGTGCCAGCAGCCAAGGGGGGGGGACTGAAGCTTTCTTT.

The chain combines TRBV6-1 with TRBJ1-2; D is uncertain. The V end lost 0 bases, the J end lost 4 bases, and 12 bases lay between the germline ends. The germline V gene encodes CDR1 MNHNS and CDR2 SASEGT. This CDR3 has 15 residues. The CDR3 sequence is CASSEAGLPPYGYTF. CDR3 sequence (DNA): TGTGCCAGCAGTGAAGCGGGCCTCCCACCCTATGGCTACACCTTC.

CDR3 in DNA: TGCAGCGTTGAAGTGGCGGGGATCCAGACTGAAGCTTTCTTT. Translation gives CSVEVAGIQTEAFF. The V gene is TRBV29-1, the J gene TRBJ1-1, with D unresolved. V shed 1 base and J shed 5 bases, with 14 bases lying between them. Germline assignment: CDR1 SQVTM and CDR2 ANQGSEA. The CDR3 contains 14 residues.

This clone has just one count. The V call is TRBV19, the J call TRBJ1-5; the D gene is possibly TRBD1 (5 bases). Deletions cut 3 bases from V and 10 bases from J, with 13 bases between. The CDR3 has 13 residues. Looked up from germline, CDR1 is LNHDA and CDR2 is SQIVND (reference sequence). The DNA for the CDR3 is TGTGCCAGTAGTATTCCGCAGGGCCCTCCCCAGCATTTT. It specifies CASSIPQGPPQHF.

The chain couples TRBV19 to TRBJ2-5; the D gene is possibly TRBD1 (6 bases). CDR1 is LNHDA, CDR2 SQIVND, per germline (reference sequence). This CDR3 region has 15 residues. V was clipped by 4 bases and J by 5 bases, with 17 bases between them. The chain's CDR3 is CASSTDSGLGETQYF. CDR3 DNA sequence: TGTGCCAGTAGTACGGACAGCGGCCTTGGGGAGACCCAGTACTTC.

The V call is TRBV5-1, the J call TRBJ1-1; 9 nucleotides agree with TRBD1. There are 13 residues in the CDR3. Germline V gene data show CDR1 as SGHRS and CDR2 as YFSETQ. Germline trimming cut 4 bases from V and 4 bases from J; bases unmatched to any gene: 2. The CDR3 nucleotides are TGCGCCAGCAGCAAGACAGGGGGCACTGAAGCTTTCTTT. Translating it yields CASSKTGGTEAFF.

The chain couples TRBV27 to TRBJ1-2; D is possibly TRBD1 (6 bases). Trimming stripped 8 bases from V and 4 bases from J, with 20 bases between. There are 15 residues in the CDR3. Germline CDR1 and CDR2: MNHEY and SMNVEV (reference sequence). The CDR3 sequence: CASRQGGIEVYGYTF. The CDR3 DNA reads TGTGCCAGCCGCCAAGGGGGAATCGAGGTCTATGGCTACACCTTC.

As DNA, the CDR3 is TGTGCCAGCAGCCTACTGAAGACCCCCGCGGGCGGCTACACCTTC. Amino acids: CASSLLKTPAGGYTF. The chain carries TRBV3-1 (or the pseudogene TRBV3-2) and TRBJ1-2; no reliable D call. Germline V gene lookup returns CDR1 LGHDT and CDR2 YNNKEL (reference sequence). The CDR3 has 15 residues. Trimming took 4 bases from V and 8 from J, leaving 20 bases between them.

This clone showed up just once. The chain employs TRBV5-1 and TRBJ2-5, with 15 bases aligning to TRBD2. This CDR3 comprises 18 residues. In germline, CDR1 is SGHRS, CDR2 YFSETQ. V was pared by 0 bases and J by 4 bases, with 7 bases of the junction left unmatched. The chain's CDR3 is CASSLDRTSGGGGETQYF. Written as DNA, the CDR3 is TGCGCCAGCAGCTTGGATCGGACTAGCGGGGGGGGAGGAGAGACCCAGTACTTC.

The V gene is TRBV7-2, the J gene TRBJ1-6; D is perhaps TRBD1 (6 bases). In germline, CDR1 is SGHTA, CDR2 FQGNSA. V shed 5 bases and J shed 0 bases, with 14 bases lying between them. The CDR3 runs to 17 residues. CDR3 bases: TGTGCCAGCAGCCTCGGACAGCTGAGCTCCTATAATTCACCCCTCCACTTT. It translates to CASSLGQLSSYNSPLHF. Full variable domain (missing parts from reference TRBV7-2 and TRBJ1-6): GAGVSQSPSNKVTEKGKDVELRCDPISGHTALYWYRQSLGQGLEFLIYFQGNSAPDKSGLPSDRFSAERTGGSVSTLTIQRTQQEDSAVYLCASSLGQLSSYNSPLHFGNGTRLTVT.